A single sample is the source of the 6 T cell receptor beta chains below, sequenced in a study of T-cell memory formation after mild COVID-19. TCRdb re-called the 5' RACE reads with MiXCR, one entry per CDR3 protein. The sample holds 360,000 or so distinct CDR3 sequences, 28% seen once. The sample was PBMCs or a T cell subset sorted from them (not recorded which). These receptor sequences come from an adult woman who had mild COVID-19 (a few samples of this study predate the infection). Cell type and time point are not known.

CDR3 sequence (DNA): TGCAGCGTCCGAAACCCATTAGCCCCCAATGAGCAGTTCTTC. This translates into CSVRNPLAPNEQFF. The chain carries TRBV29-1 and TRBJ2-1; no reliable D call. The germline gives CDR1 SQVTM, CDR2 ANQGSEA. V was cut by 6 bases and J by 6 bases, with 18 bases left in between. CDR3 length equals 14 residues.

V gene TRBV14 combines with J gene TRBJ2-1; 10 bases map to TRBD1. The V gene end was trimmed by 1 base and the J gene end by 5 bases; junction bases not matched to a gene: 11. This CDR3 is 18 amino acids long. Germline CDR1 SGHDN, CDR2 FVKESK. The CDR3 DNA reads TGTGCCAGCAGCCAAGTCACTCCGGGACAGGGGATCGACAATGAGCAGTTCTTC. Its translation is CASSQVTPGQGIDNEQFF.

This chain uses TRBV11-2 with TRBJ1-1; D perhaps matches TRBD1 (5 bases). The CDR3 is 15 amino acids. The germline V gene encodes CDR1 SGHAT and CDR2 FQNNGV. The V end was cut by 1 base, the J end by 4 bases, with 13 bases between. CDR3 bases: TGTGCCAGCAGCTTAGCCCCTCGGCAGGGCACTGAAGCTTTCTTT. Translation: CASSLAPRQGTEAFF.

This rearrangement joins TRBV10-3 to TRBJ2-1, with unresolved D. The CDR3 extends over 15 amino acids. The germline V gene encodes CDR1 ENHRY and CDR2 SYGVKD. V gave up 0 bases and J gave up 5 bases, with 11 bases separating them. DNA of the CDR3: TGTGCCATCAGTGAGTCGAATGCGGTCAACAATGAGCAGTTCTTC. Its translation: CAISESNAVNNEQFF.

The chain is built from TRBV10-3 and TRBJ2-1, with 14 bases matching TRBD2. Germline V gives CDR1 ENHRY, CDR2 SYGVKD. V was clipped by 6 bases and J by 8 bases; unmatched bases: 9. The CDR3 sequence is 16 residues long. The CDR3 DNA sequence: TGTGCCATCAGGCGGGGGACTAGCGGGAGATTGGATGAGCAGTTCTTC. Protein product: CAIRRGTSGRLDEQFF.

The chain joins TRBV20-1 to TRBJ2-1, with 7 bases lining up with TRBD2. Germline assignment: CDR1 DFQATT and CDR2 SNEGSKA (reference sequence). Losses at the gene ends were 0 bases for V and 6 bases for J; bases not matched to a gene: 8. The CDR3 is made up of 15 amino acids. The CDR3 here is CSARDPQRGSNEQFF. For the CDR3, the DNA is TGCAGTGCTAGAGATCCCCAGCGGGGCAGCAATGAGCAGTTCTTC.